One sample yielded the 9 T cell receptor beta chains listed below, sequenced in a study of cytomegalovirus exposure and HLA in healthy donors. Libraries were prepared by immunoSEQ multiplex PCR; TCRdb keeps only in-frame clonotypes and omits some of them. The profile covers around 220,000 clones, with roughly 84% appearing a single time and about an eighth taken by the ten largest. The sample was PBMCs. The receptors originated from a woman in her twenties or thirties in good health and CMV-seropositive.

The chain combines TRBV7-2 with TRBJ2-1, with TRBD1 as a possible D gene (5 bases). Trimming pared 1 base from V and 0 bases from J, leaving 7 bases between. CDR1 is SGHTA, CDR2 FQGNSA, per germline. The CDR3 contains 15 residues. The CDR3 DNA sequence: TGTGCCAGCAGCTTAGGGGGCTTCTCCTACAATGAGCAGTTCTTC. Amino acids: CASSLGGFSYNEQFF. The full variable domain, completed using reference TRBV7-2 and TRBJ2-1, is GAGVSQSPSNKVTEKGKDVELRCDPISGHTALYWYRQSLGQGLEFLIYFQGNSAPDKSGLPSDRFSAERTGGSVSTLTIQRTQQEDSAVYLCASSLGGFSYNEQFFGPGTRLTVL.

The CDR3 nucleotides read TGTGCCTTGTTAGAGAATGAGCAGTTCTTC. Amino acids: CALLENEQFF. The rearrangement links TRBV30 to TRBJ2-1; D uncertain. Trimming took off 7 bases at V and 7 bases at J, with 8 bases between the two ends. The CDR3 spans 10 residues. Germline V CDR1 and CDR2: GTSNPN, SVGIG (reference sequence).

The chain couples TRBV4-1 to TRBJ1-3; the D gene is possibly TRBD1 (5 bases). The CDR3 covers 15 residues. Trimming shortened V by 1 base and J by 6 bases, and 13 bases separated the two germline ends. Looked up from germline, CDR1 is MGHRA and CDR2 is YSYEKL. In nucleotides, the CDR3 is TGCGCCAGCAGCCAAGTGGGGGGACCAGTAAACACCATATATTTT. The encoded protein is CASSQVGGPVNTIYF.

The chain joins TRBV7-3 to TRBJ1-5; no clear D gene. V was trimmed by 3 bases and J by 5 bases, leaving 8 bases between them. CDR3 length equals 13 residues. CDR1 and CDR2 (germline): SGHTA, FQGTGA. Here the CDR3 reads CASSFQVDQPQHF. The CDR3 DNA follows: TGTGCCAGCAGCTTTCAGGTTGATCAGCCCCAGCATTTT.

The chain recombines TRBV5-1 with TRBJ1-2; the D gene is possibly TRBD1 (5 bases). CDR3 size: 14 residues. Germline values: CDR1 SGHRS, CDR2 YFSETQ. The V gene lost 1 base and the J gene lost 4 bases, with 11 bases spanning the gap. This CDR3 is CASSLPGTPYGYTF. DNA for the CDR3: TGCGCCAGCAGCTTGCCGGGGACTCCCTATGGCTACACCTTC. Combining the CDR3 with reference TRBV5-1 and TRBJ1-2 gives the whole variable domain KAGVTQTPRYLIKTRGQQVTLSCSPISGHRSVSWYQQTPGQGLQFLFEYFSETQRNKGNFPGRFSGRQFSNSRSEMNVSTLELGDSALYLCASSLPGTPYGYTFGSGTRLTVV.

The chain links TRBV7-2 to TRBJ1-4, with D tentatively TRBD1 (6 bases). V was shortened by 5 bases and J by 2 bases, with 15 bases between the two germline ends. This CDR3 has 16 amino acids. The germline CDR1 and CDR2 sequences are SGHTA and FQGNSA. In DNA, the CDR3 is TGTGCCAGCAGCCCCAACAGGGTTGCGACTAATGAAAAACTGTTTTTT. It is translated as CASSPNRVATNEKLFF.

Concerning this clone: Within the sample, other DNA sequences also encode this same CDR3. The V and J genes are TRBV27 and TRBJ1-5; D not certain. The CDR3 spans 12 residues. Trimming took 9 bases from V and 0 from J, leaving 6 bases between them. Germline V gene sequence: CDR1 MNHEY, CDR2 SMNVEV (reference sequence). The CDR3 DNA sequence: TGTGCCAGTGGGCTTAGCAATCAGCCCCAGCATTTT. Translated, it gives CASGLSNQPQHF.

The chain joins TRBV4-1 to TRBJ1-2, with a tentative D call TRBD1 (6 bases). V lost 4 bases and J 5 bases, leaving 14 bases between the germline ends. The CDR3 covers 14 residues. Germline-derived CDR1 and CDR2 are MGHRA and YSYEKL. The CDR3 region has the DNA TGCGCCAGCAGCCTACCCGGGACAAGGTATGGCTACACCTTC. Translating gives CASSLPGTRYGYTF.

The DNA of the CDR3 is TGTGCCAGCTCCCCCGGGACAGGGCGAGGCTACACCTTC. Amino acids: CASSPGTGRGYTF. The chain combines TRBV6-1 with TRBJ1-2; 9 bases align to TRBD1. In germline, CDR1 is MNHNS, CDR2 SASEGT. J was trimmed by 8 bases and V by 8 bases; bases with no gene match: 9. The CDR3 sequence is 13 residues long.